This entry lists 20 T cell receptor beta chains sequenced from one sample in a study of neurological immune-mediated disorders. TCRdb independently ran MiXCR on the 5' RACE reads; one entry per CDR3 protein. This sample has tens of thousands of distinct CDR3 sequences, with 4.5% found just once. Sequences were obtained from PBMCs. The receptor source for this set is a man under 40 with multiple sclerosis.

There are many counts of this clonotype. The chain carries TRBV5-1 and TRBJ2-5; perhaps D is TRBD1 or TRBD2 (6 bases each). This CDR3 has 16 amino acids. The V end lost 1 base, the J end lost 2 bases, and 15 bases lay between the germline ends. Per the germline V gene, CDR1 is SGHRS and CDR2 is YFSETQ. The CDR3 DNA is TGCGCCAGCAGCTTGAACTCCCAGGGGACTCAAGAGACCCAGTACTTC. As protein: CASSLNSQGTQETQYF.

Concerning this clonotype: Possible read error: a much larger clone is one base away. The rearrangement links TRBV20-1 to TRBJ2-2; D is ambiguous. The CDR3 is made up of 13 amino acids. Germline CDR1 DFQATT, CDR2 SNEGSKA (reference sequence). DNA of the CDR3: TGCAGTGCTAGCGACGAATACACCGCGGAGCTGTTTTTT. Encoded protein: CSASDEYTAELFF.

This clonotype showed up many times. The gene calls are TRBV18 and TRBJ1-2, with TRBD1 matching 8 bases. The CDR3 has 14 amino acids. Germline-derived CDR1 and CDR2 are KGHSH and LQKENI. Unmatched junction bases numbered 2, after V lost 3 bases and J lost 2 bases. The CDR3 coding sequence is TGTGCCAGCTCACCTGGGACAGGAAACTATGGCTACACCTTC. It is translated as CASSPGTGNYGYTF.

This clonotype was counted at least ten times. The J gene is TRBJ2-3, the V gene TRBV5-1, with D maybe TRBD1 (6 bases). V lost 0 bases and J lost 1, with 12 bases in between. The CDR3 runs 16 residues. Germline lookup yields CDR1 SGHRS and CDR2 YFSETQ. The CDR3 here is CASSLEGGSGTDTQYF. The CDR3 DNA reads as TGCGCCAGCAGCTTGGAAGGGGGTAGCGGCACAGATACGCAGTATTTT. Full variable domain (remainder filled in from reference TRBV5-1 and TRBJ2-3): KAGVTQTPRYLIKTRGQQVTLSCSPISGHRSVSWYQQTPGQGLQFLFEYFSETQRNKGNFPGRFSGRQFSNSRSEMNVSTLELGDSALYLCASSLEGGSGTDTQYFGPGTRLTVL.

Many counts were recorded for this clonotype. V gene TRBV27 combines with J gene TRBJ1-2; TRBD1 is a possible D gene (5 bases). Per the germline V gene, CDR1 is MNHEY and CDR2 is SMNVEV (reference sequence). Trimming cost V 5 bases and J 5 bases, with 15 bases left between them. The CDR3 has 14 residues. This CDR3 is CASSQIDSGYGYTF. The CDR3 nucleotides are TGTGCCAGCAGTCAGATCGACAGCGGATATGGCTACACCTTC.

V gene TRBV12-3 or TRBV12-4 combines with J gene TRBJ1-1, with a tentative D call TRBD1 (6 bases). The CDR3 is made up of 15 amino acids. V shed 4 bases and J shed 1 base, with 13 bases lying between them. DNA for the CDR3: TGTGCCAGCAGTTGGAGGGGGAAAGGGAACACTGAAGCTTTCTTT. The encoded protein is CASSWRGKGNTEAFF.

This clonotype was seen at least ten times. The chain employs TRBV20-1 and TRBJ1-2; perhaps TRBD1 as D (6 bases). Germline CDR1 is DFQATT and CDR2 is SNEGSKA (reference sequence). V dropped 5 bases and J dropped 3 bases, with 13 bases sitting between them. This CDR3 region has 13 residues. The CDR3 reads CSAARTAYYGYTF. For the CDR3, the DNA is TGCAGTGCTGCACGGACAGCTTACTATGGCTACACCTTC.

This clonotype was seen at least ten times. V gene TRBV24-1 combines with J gene TRBJ2-2, with D unresolved. Germline V lookup: CDR1 KGHDR, CDR2 SFDVKD. Trimming shortened V by 9 bases and J by 1 base, and 11 bases separated the two germline ends. The CDR3 is 14 residues long. The CDR3 sequence is CATGAAVNTGELFF. CDR3 nucleotides: TGTGCCACCGGCGCAGCCGTGAACACCGGGGAGCTGTTTTTT.

This clonotype has a count of ten or more. The rearrangement links TRBV7-8 to TRBJ1-2; D unresolved. Germline V gene sequence: CDR1 SGHVS, CDR2 FQNEAQ. The CDR3 length is 13 residues. V lost 1 base and J 5 bases, leaving 8 bases between the germline ends. The CDR3 region is CASSLDRAYGYTF. The CDR3 nucleotides read TGTGCCAGCAGCTTAGATAGGGCGTATGGCTACACCTTC.

This clonotype showed up just a few times. The chain joins TRBV11-2 to TRBJ2-1, with D maybe TRBD1 (8 bases). The CDR3 is made up of 20 amino acids. Trimming pared 4 bases from V and 4 bases from J, leaving 29 bases between. Germline V gene data show CDR1 as SGHAT and CDR2 as FQNNGV. CDR3 coding DNA: TGTGCCAGCAGCTCCAACCGGAGGACAGGGTTTACGGGGGGATACAATGAGCAGTTCTTC. Amino acids: CASSSNRRTGFTGGYNEQFF.

This clonotype showed up many times. CDR3 sequence reads: CASSESREVNTF. CDR3 nucleotides: TGCGCCAGCAGTGAGTCGCGGGAGGTAAACACCTTC. The chain combines TRBV10-2 with TRBJ1-2; no firm D call. The CDR3 covers 12 residues. Trimming pared 0 bases from V and 12 bases from J, leaving 11 bases between. CDR1 is WSHSY and CDR2 is SAAADI in the germline V gene.

The CDR3: CASSRRADTEAFF. DNA of the CDR3: TGTGCCAGCAGTCGGAGAGCCGACACTGAAGCTTTCTTT. This rearrangement joins TRBV12-3 or TRBV12-4 to TRBJ1-1; D is ambiguous. This CDR3 contains 13 residues. V lost 5 bases, J lost 3 bases, and 10 bases lay in between.

This clonotype has at least ten counts. The gene calls are TRBV20-1 and TRBJ1-1; maybe TRBD1 (6 bases). V was pared by 5 bases and J by 2 bases, with 15 bases between. CDR1 and CDR2 from the germline V gene are DFQATT and SNEGSKA (reference sequence). This CDR3 is built from 14 residues. CDR3 nucleotides: TGCAGTGCTCCCCTGCAGGGGCTCAACACTGAAGCTTTCTTT. Translated: CSAPLQGLNTEAFF.

This clonotype has a count of ten or more. The chain joins TRBV6-5 to TRBJ1-5, with 9 bases fitting TRBD1. Germline trimming cut 6 bases from V and 2 bases from J; bases unmatched to any gene: 8. Germline CDR1 is MNHEY and CDR2 is SVGAGI. The CDR3 sequence is 16 residues long. CDR3 nucleotide sequence: TGTGCCAGCAGCCCCGGACAGGGGACGGGCAATCAGCCCCAGCATTTT. It is translated as CASSPGQGTGNQPQHF.

This clonotype was seen many times. The V call is TRBV20-1, the J call TRBJ2-7; 7 bases are a match to TRBD1. The junction had 9 bases not matched to a gene; V was cut back by 5 bases and J by 5 bases. CDR3 length equals 13 residues. The germline gives CDR1 DFQATT, CDR2 SNEGSKA (reference sequence). This chain's CDR3 is CSAARPGGHEQYF. The CDR3 nucleotides are TGCAGTGCTGCCCGGCCAGGGGGTCACGAGCAGTACTTC.

The table lists this clonotype with a few counts. The chain joins TRBV11-2 to TRBJ2-2; D gene unclear. The CDR3 is made up of 15 amino acids. Germline CDR1 SGHAT, CDR2 FQNNGV. Trimming cost V 3 bases and J 0 bases, with 8 bases left between them. The CDR3 DNA sequence: TGTGCCAGCAGCTTGGCGGCCTCGAACACCGGGGAGCTGTTTTTT. Its protein is CASSLAASNTGELFF.

The sample holds many counts of this clonotype. The chain combines TRBV5-1 with TRBJ2-5; 7 nucleotides line up with TRBD2. V lost 3 bases and J lost 4; bases outside the gene matches: 9. CDR1 is SGHRS and CDR2 is YFSETQ in the germline V gene. The CDR3 is made up of 15 amino acids. The CDR3 protein is CASSSGGGYRETQYF. Here the CDR3 DNA reads TGCGCCAGCAGCTCTGGCGGGGGATACAGAGAGACCCAGTACTTC.

This clonotype was counted between two and nine times. The V gene is TRBV20-1, the J gene TRBJ2-2, with 9 positions matching TRBD2. Germline trimming cut 3 bases from V and 5 bases from J; bases unmatched to any gene: 4. Germline lookup yields CDR1 DFQATT and CDR2 SNEGSKA (reference sequence). The CDR3 totals 14 residues. The CDR3 bases are TGCAGTGCTAGGGGGCTAGCGGGAACCGGGGAGCTGTTTTTT. Its translation is CSARGLAGTGELFF.

This clonotype was seen repeatedly, ten times or more. The genes are TRBV10-3 and TRBJ2-1; no clear D gene. The CDR3 is made up of 14 amino acids. Germline lookup yields CDR1 ENHRY and CDR2 SYGVKD. Trimming took off 5 bases at V and 6 bases at J, with 14 bases between the two ends. This CDR3 reads CAISSQGRRNEQFF. Written as DNA, the CDR3 is TGTGCCATCAGTTCACAAGGGCGGCGCAATGAGCAGTTCTTC.

This clonotype has only a few counts. A clone one base away is much larger, so this may be a read error. This chain connects TRBV5-6 to TRBJ2-3; D may correspond to TRBD1 or TRBD2 (5 bases each). The CDR3 totals 14 residues. Germline V gene sequence: CDR1 SGHDT, CDR2 YYEEEE. Deletions cut 5 bases from V and 2 bases from J, with 12 bases between. For the CDR3, the DNA is TGTGCCAGCAGTTATCCGGGGACCACAGATACGCAGTATTTT. Translation: CASSYPGTTDTQYF. The entire variable domain, with the rest obtained from reference TRBV5-6 and TRBJ2-3, is as follows: DAGVTQSPTHLIKTRGQQVTLRCSPKSGHDTVSWYQQALGQGPQFIFQYYEEEERQRGNFPDRFSGHQFPNYSSELNVNALLLGDSALYLCASSYPGTTDTQYFGPGTRLTVL.